This T cell receptor (beta chain) originates from a study of cytomegalovirus exposure and HLA in healthy donors. Study-level background: The same platform was used for the 120 or so validation repertoires as for the approximately 630 first-cohort repertoires, as reported in a later analysis.

Germline V gene data show CDR1 as MDHEN and CDR2 as SYDVKM. The CDR3 contains 14 residues. V shed 7 bases and J shed 0 bases, with 12 bases lying between them. Some clones are missing from TCRdb's copy, which holds only in-frame ones; the method was immunoSEQ multiplex PCR. This table holds about 160,000 clones, approximately 81% found once. The receptor comes from a young man in good health and CMV-seropositive. Sequenced material: PBMCs. The chain links TRBV28 to TRBJ1-1; D gene unclear. The DNA of the CDR3 is TGTGCCAGCAAGGCGGGAGGCGTGAACACTGAAGCTTTCTTT. The encoded protein is CASKAGGVNTEAFF.